This entry describes one TCR beta chain. Its cognate antigen is unknown. This sample was included in a study of blood T cells in healthy people across ages. Regarding the study as a whole: Estimated diversity across one million T cells was deemed an underestimate.

This CDR3 is 14 amino acids long. Germline CDR1 and CDR2: LGHDT and YNNKEL (reference sequence). V gave up 4 bases and J gave up 5 bases, with 14 bases separating them. The authors ran a second PCR of about 6 to 12 cycles using a sample-barcoded 5' primer and a J-beta primer mix. Through a template-switch adaptor with 12 random nucleotides, each cDNA molecule received a tag. Every sample gave at least 2.5 million paired-end reads containing CDR3. TCRdb re-called the 5' RACE reads through MiXCR, storing one row per CDR3 protein. Altogether about 680,000 distinct CDR3 sequences are present, 45% to 50% being singletons, with the ten largest covering roughly 31%. PBMCs numbering at least 7 million were isolated per sample.

The clonotype comes from a woman aged 60 to 75 in good health. V gene TRBV3-1 combines with J gene TRBJ1-2; D unresolved. Sequenced material: blood. This CDR3 is CASSLGSNWYGYTF. The CDR3 DNA sequence: TGTGCCAGCAGCCTCGGGAGCAATTGGTATGGCTACACCTTC.